The clone carrying this T cell receptor beta chain occurred once. Its antigen is not identified. The primer mix had 60 Vbeta and 13 Jbeta primers. Assay: immunoSEQ multiplex PCR; the TCRdb copy retains only in-frame clones and omits some. This table has about 160,000 clones, around 80% appearing once. This sample stems from a study of cytomegalovirus exposure and HLA in healthy donors. Study-wide points: CMV antigen specificity of three CMV-associated chains was confirmed in vitro. A missense variant in DCLRE1C was later tied to TCR beta V- and J-gene trimming. In a later analysis, at a false discovery rate of 0.05, under 20,000 TCR beta sequences matched HLA alleles.

V was pared by 4 bases and J by 0 bases, with 9 bases between. The CDR3 has 14 residues. Germline lookup yields CDR1 MNHEY and CDR2 SMNVEV (reference sequence). The study sampled nominally healthy donors, though unrecorded immune exposures were likely. What was sequenced was PBMCs. The J gene is TRBJ1-1, the V gene TRBV27; a possible D gene is TRBD1 (5 bases). The sequence came from a male donor in good health and CMV-seropositive. CDR3 sequence: CASSSGQMNTEAFF. The CDR3 region has the DNA TGTGCCAGCAGTTCTGGACAAATGAACACTGAAGCTTTCTTT.